Following are 31 T cell receptor beta chains from one sample sequenced in a study of blood T cell repertoires in COVID-19. Assay: immunoSEQ multiplex PCR; the TCRdb copy retains only in-frame clones and omits some. The sample lists about 190,000 clones, roughly 80% occurring once. Material: peripheral blood. The receptor source for this set is a man aged 55 to 69 with acute or convalescent COVID-19.

The V call is TRBV15, the J call TRBJ1-4; maybe TRBD1 (6 bases). The CDR3 runs to 16 residues. CDR1 is LNHNV, CDR2 YYDKDF, per germline (reference sequence). V was pared by 2 bases and J by 8 bases, with 18 bases between. Written as DNA, the CDR3 is TGTGCCACCAGCAGAAAAAACCCAGGGGTTGGGGAAAAACTGTTTTTT. This codes for CATSRKNPGVGEKLFF.

The gene calls are TRBV6-2 or TRBV6-3 and TRBJ2-1; TRBD2 agrees at 7 bases. The CDR3 totals 15 residues. Germline CDR1 and CDR2: MNHEY and SVGEGT. J was trimmed by 4 bases and V by 6 bases; bases with no gene match: 9. The CDR3 sequence is CASSQPGLLYNEQFF. CDR3 DNA sequence: TGTGCCAGCAGCCAGCCGGGACTACTGTACAATGAGCAGTTCTTC.

This clone came up a few times. V and J are TRBV7-9 and TRBJ1-6; D ambiguous. This CDR3 region has 12 residues. Trimming stripped 4 bases from V and 8 bases from J, with 6 bases between. Looked up from germline, CDR1 is SEHNR and CDR2 is FQNEAQ (reference sequence). In DNA, the CDR3 is TGTGCCAGCAGCTCACAAGATTCACCCCTCCACTTT. Its translation is CASSSQDSPLHF.

V usage is TRBV4-1 and J usage is TRBJ2-7; 14 nucleotides agree with TRBD2. Germline trimming cut 4 bases from V and 6 bases from J; bases unmatched to any gene: 5. CDR3 size: 15 residues. From germline, CDR1 is MGHRA and CDR2 YSYEKL. CDR3 region: CASSPFGLAGGEQYF. The CDR3 bases are TGCGCCAGCAGCCCCTTCGGACTAGCGGGGGGCGAGCAGTACTTC.

Here the CDR3 reads CASSIDRFTQTPSYTF. The DNA for the CDR3 is TGTGCCAGTAGTATAGATCGTTTCACCCAGACTCCAAGCTACACCTTC. V is TRBV19 and J is TRBJ1-2; D unclear. The germline gives CDR1 LNHDA, CDR2 SQIVND (reference sequence). The CDR3 extends over 16 amino acids. V lost 0 bases and J 9 bases, leaving 20 bases between the germline ends.

The chain combines TRBV5-6 with TRBJ2-1, with unresolved D. The CDR3 totals 15 residues. V lost 1 base and J 4 bases, leaving 12 bases between the germline ends. Germline assignment: CDR1 SGHDT and CDR2 YYEEEE. In nucleotides, the CDR3 is TGTGCCAGCAGCTTGATGGTAGCTCCGTACAATGAGCAGTTCTTC. Residues: CASSLMVAPYNEQFF.

The J gene is TRBJ1-2, the V gene TRBV19; tentative D call: TRBD1 (5 bases). Trimming shortened V by 6 bases and J by 4 bases, and 18 bases separated the two germline ends. The CDR3 is 15 residues long. The germline V gene has CDR1 LNHDA and CDR2 SQIVND (reference sequence). In DNA form, the CDR3 reads TGTGCCAGTAGAATGTCCAGGGCGCTTCTCTATGGCTACACCTTC. Translated: CASRMSRALLYGYTF.

The rearrangement joins TRBV6-5 to TRBJ2-3; tentative D call: TRBD1 (6 bases). Germline V gene sequence: CDR1 MNHEY, CDR2 SVGAGI. V lost 6 bases and J 3 bases, leaving 10 bases between the germline ends. This CDR3 region has 13 residues. CDR3 nucleotide sequence: TGTGCCAGCAGGGGGACATCTACAGATACGCAGTATTTT. Translation: CASRGTSTDTQYF.

The rearrangement links TRBV7-2 to TRBJ2-7; D is perhaps TRBD1 (5 bases). Germline CDR1 SGHTA, CDR2 FQGNSA. The CDR3 totals 15 residues. Trimming left V 5 bases short and J 5 bases short, with 19 bases between. The CDR3 DNA reads TGTGCCAGCAGCACGACCGACAGTTCGGTCGACGAGCAGTACTTC. Translated: CASSTTDSSVDEQYF.

This chain joins TRBV19 and TRBJ2-3; 7 bases align to TRBD2. With 6 bases clipped from V and 4 bases from J, the junction kept 10 bases outside the gene matches. Germline V lookup: CDR1 LNHDA, CDR2 SQIVND (reference sequence). This CDR3 has 15 amino acids. The CDR3 protein is CASSSLRELSDTQYF. The CDR3, as DNA: TGTGCCAGTAGCTCGCTGCGGGAGCTGTCAGATACGCAGTATTTT.

This sequence joins TRBV6-5 and TRBJ1-1; 9 nucleotides line up with TRBD1. This CDR3 has 15 residues. The junction had 5 bases not matched to a gene; V was cut back by 5 bases and J by 1 base. Germline V gene lookup returns CDR1 MNHEY and CDR2 SVGAGI. The CDR3 loop is CASSRTGDRNTEAFF. As DNA, the CDR3 is TGTGCCAGCAGTCGGACAGGGGACAGGAACACTGAAGCTTTCTTT.

The chain has TRBV7-3 and TRBJ2-3; 14 bases align to TRBD2. The CDR3 totals 16 residues. With 5 bases clipped from V and 4 bases from J, the junction kept 5 bases outside the gene matches. Germline V gene sequence: CDR1 SGHTA, CDR2 FQGTGA. This CDR3 reads CASSTGLAGAADTQYF. The CDR3 DNA reads as TGTGCCAGCAGCACGGGACTAGCGGGGGCTGCAGATACGCAGTATTTT. Based on the CDR3 plus reference TRBV7-3 and TRBJ2-3, the full variable domain is GAGVSQTPSNKVTEKGKYVELRCDPISGHTALYWYRQSLGQGPEFLIYFQGTGAADDSGLPNDRFFAVRPEGSVSTLKIQRTERGDSAVYLCASSTGLAGAADTQYFGPGTRLTVL.

This clone was recorded at least ten times. J is TRBJ1-5 and V is TRBV7-9; D call uncertain. Trimming took 1 base from V and 6 from J, leaving 7 bases between them. The CDR3 is 13 amino acids. In germline, CDR1 is SEHNR, CDR2 FQNEAQ (reference sequence). This CDR3 reads CASSLGLSQPQHF. DNA of the CDR3: TGTGCCAGCAGCTTAGGTCTAAGTCAGCCCCAGCATTTT.

The chain uses TRBV30 and TRBJ2-3; 9 nucleotides match TRBD2. The CDR3 contains 19 residues. The germline V gene encodes CDR1 GTSNPN and CDR2 SVGIG (reference sequence). Trimming took 0 bases from V and 0 from J; bases not matched to a gene: 13. CDR3 coding DNA: TGTGCCTGGAGTGTACTCCAGCGGGAGGAATCGACTAGCACAGATACGCAGTATTTT. This codes for CAWSVLQREESTSTDTQYF.

This clone was picked up one time. CDR3 bases: TGTGCCAGCAGTTGTCAACAGGGGAAGGGGAACACTGAAGCTTTCTTT. Its translation: CASSCQQGKGNTEAFF. The rearrangement joins TRBV27 to TRBJ1-1, with 7 bases that match TRBD1. V lost 4 bases and J lost 1; bases outside the gene matches: 9. The CDR3 has 16 amino acids. Germline assignment: CDR1 MNHEY and CDR2 SMNVEV (reference sequence).

The chain links TRBV6-6 to TRBJ2-1; TRBD1 is a possible D gene (6 bases). CDR1 MNHNY and CDR2 SVGAGI come from the germline V gene (reference sequence). V gave up 0 bases and J gave up 6 bases, with 12 bases separating them. The CDR3 spans 15 residues. CDR3 amino acids: CASSYSTGGSNEQFF. The CDR3 nucleotides are TGTGCCAGCAGTTACTCGACAGGAGGCTCCAATGAGCAGTTCTTC.

The chain employs TRBV7-9 and TRBJ2-7, with D tentatively TRBD1 (6 bases). Germline V gene sequence: CDR1 SEHNR, CDR2 FQNEAQ (reference sequence). This CDR3 comprises 16 residues. V gave up 4 bases and J gave up 4 bases, with 20 bases separating them. The CDR3 bases are TGTGCCAGCAGCTCATGGGGGCAGGGGCAGGGTTACGAGCAGTACTTC. Protein sequence: CASSSWGQGQGYEQYF.

The chain combines TRBV2 with TRBJ2-7, with TRBD1 as a possible D gene (5 bases). Germline V lookup: CDR1 SNHLY, CDR2 FYNNEI. This CDR3 is built from 12 residues. Trimming removed 5 bases from V and 3 bases from J, with 8 bases in between. The CDR3 is CASSRQLYEQYF. CDR3 bases: TGTGCCAGCAGTCGACAGCTCTACGAGCAGTACTTC.

The V and J genes are TRBV6-1 and TRBJ1-6; D is uncertain. CDR1 is MNHNS and CDR2 is SASEGT in the germline V gene. V was cut by 4 bases and J by 8 bases, with 18 bases left in between. This CDR3 has 16 residues. The CDR3 DNA reads as TGTGCCAGCAGTGTCCTACTAGCACTCGGGGATTCACCCCTCCACTTT. Its translation: CASSVLLALGDSPLHF.

The V gene is TRBV5-1, the J gene TRBJ2-3, with 10 bases lining up with TRBD1. Germline CDR1 is SGHRS and CDR2 is YFSETQ. Trimming removed 4 bases from V and 3 bases from J; junction bases left unmatched: 8. CDR3 size: 16 residues. The CDR3 DNA reads as TGCGCCAGCAGCGCAGGACAGGGGGGTATTACAGATACGCAGTATTTT. Protein product: CASSAGQGGITDTQYF.

The genes are TRBV12-3 or TRBV12-4 and TRBJ1-1; TRBD1 matches at 8 bases. The CDR3 is made up of 13 amino acids. J lost 5 bases, V lost 6 bases, and 5 bases had no gene match. CDR3 amino acids: CASRFRGLTEAFF. The CDR3 nucleotides read TGTGCCAGCAGATTCAGGGGGCTTACTGAAGCTTTCTTT.

The chain uses TRBV2 and TRBJ1-3, with 7 bases fitting TRBD1. The ends lost 1 base at V and 4 bases at J; junction bases unmatched: 4. Germline values: CDR1 SNHLY, CDR2 FYNNEI. The CDR3 loop spans 15 amino acids. The CDR3 loop is CASSEGTGPGNTIYF. In DNA form, the CDR3 reads TGTGCCAGCAGTGAAGGGACAGGTCCGGGAAACACCATATATTTT.

A single count supports this clone. V usage is TRBV9 and J usage is TRBJ2-1; tentatively, D is TRBD2 (6 bases). This CDR3 has 15 residues. The V gene lost 0 bases and the J gene lost 4 bases, with 11 bases spanning the gap. Germline V gene data show CDR1 as SGDLS and CDR2 as YYNGEE. CDR3 residues: CASSVVGLGYNEQFF. Written as DNA, the CDR3 is TGTGCCAGCAGCGTAGTGGGACTCGGGTACAATGAGCAGTTCTTC.

V usage is TRBV4-1 and J usage is TRBJ1-2; TRBD1 matches 7 bases. The CDR3 runs to 14 residues. The trim removed 5 bases at V and 2 bases at J, leaving 5 bases unmatched. Germline values: CDR1 MGHRA, CDR2 YSYEKL. CDR3 protein: CASSNRGRNYGYTF. DNA for the CDR3: TGCGCCAGCAGCAACAGGGGACGGAACTATGGCTACACCTTC.

The chain combines TRBV5-5 with TRBJ2-7; TRBD2 matches 14 bases. Germline lookup yields CDR1 SGHKS and CDR2 YYEKEE (reference sequence). The CDR3 is 15 amino acids. The V and J ends lost 4 bases and 4 bases, in that order; junction bases with no gene match: 4. The CDR3 sequence: CASSPGLAGVYEQYF. CDR3 nucleotides: TGTGCCAGCAGCCCGGGACTAGCGGGAGTTTACGAGCAGTACTTC. Full variable domain (remainder filled in from reference TRBV5-5 and TRBJ2-7): DAGVTQSPTHLIKTRGQQVTLRCSPISGHKSVSWYQQVLGQGPQFIFQYYEKEERGRGNFPDRFSARQFPNYSSELNVNALLLGDSALYLCASSPGLAGVYEQYFGPGTRLTVT.

The V and J genes are TRBV2 and TRBJ1-1; D call uncertain. CDR1 and CDR2 from the germline V gene are SNHLY and FYNNEI. V was pared by 6 bases and J by 0 bases, with 11 bases between. The CDR3 totals 14 residues. CDR3 sequence: CASSLQNMNTEAFF. In nucleotides, the CDR3 is TGTGCCAGCAGCTTACAGAACATGAACACTGAAGCTTTCTTT.

The rearrangement links TRBV11-2 to TRBJ2-1; D possibly corresponds to TRBD2 (6 bases). CDR3 length: 14 residues. Trimming removed 4 bases at V and 4 bases at J, with 11 bases between. Germline assignment: CDR1 SGHAT and CDR2 FQNNGV. CDR3 amino acids: CASSSLARYNEQFF. The CDR3 nucleotides read TGTGCCAGCAGCTCTCTAGCGAGGTACAATGAGCAGTTCTTC. The variable domain in full, completed from reference TRBV11-2 and TRBJ2-1, reads EAGVAQSPRYKIIEKRQSVAFWCNPISGHATLYWYQQILGQGPKLLIQFQNNGVVDDSQLPKDRFSAERLKGVDSTLKIQPAKLEDSAVYLCASSSLARYNEQFFGPGTRLTVL.

The genes are TRBV9 and TRBJ2-2, with 8 nucleotides matching TRBD2. Germline assignment: CDR1 SGDLS and CDR2 YYNGEE. There are 15 residues in the CDR3. Trimming removed 3 bases from V and 6 bases from J; junction bases left unmatched: 7. The CDR3 protein is CASSALSGSPGELFF. CDR3 sequence (DNA): TGTGCCAGCAGCGCTCTCAGCGGGAGTCCCGGGGAGCTGTTTTTT.

The chain combines TRBV20-1 with TRBJ2-3; TRBD2 agrees at 14 bases. The CDR3 is 19 amino acids. Looked up from germline, CDR1 is DFQATT and CDR2 is SNEGSKA (reference sequence). V trimming: 3 bases; J trimming: 2 bases; junction bases outside the gene matches: 13. The CDR3 region is CSASHGLAGGIEATDTQYF. The DNA of the CDR3 is TGCAGTGCTAGTCATGGACTAGCGGGAGGTATAGAAGCCACAGATACGCAGTATTTT.

This sequence joins TRBV27 and TRBJ2-7; TRBD1 might be the D (6 bases). V was trimmed by 5 bases and J by 3 bases, leaving 17 bases between them. Germline V gives CDR1 MNHEY, CDR2 SMNVEV (reference sequence). CDR3 length equals 15 residues. The CDR3 loop reads CASSAGTPKGYEQYF. The CDR3 nucleotides read TGTGCCAGCAGTGCCGGGACACCAAAGGGCTACGAGCAGTACTTC.

The gene calls are TRBV4-3 and TRBJ2-1; D is unclear. This CDR3 comprises 15 residues. V gave up 0 bases and J gave up 7 bases, with 13 bases separating them. Germline V CDR1 and CDR2: LGHNA, YSLEER. The CDR3 here is CASSQDQPSANEQFF. The CDR3 nucleotides read TGCGCCAGCAGCCAAGATCAACCCAGCGCGAATGAGCAGTTCTTC.